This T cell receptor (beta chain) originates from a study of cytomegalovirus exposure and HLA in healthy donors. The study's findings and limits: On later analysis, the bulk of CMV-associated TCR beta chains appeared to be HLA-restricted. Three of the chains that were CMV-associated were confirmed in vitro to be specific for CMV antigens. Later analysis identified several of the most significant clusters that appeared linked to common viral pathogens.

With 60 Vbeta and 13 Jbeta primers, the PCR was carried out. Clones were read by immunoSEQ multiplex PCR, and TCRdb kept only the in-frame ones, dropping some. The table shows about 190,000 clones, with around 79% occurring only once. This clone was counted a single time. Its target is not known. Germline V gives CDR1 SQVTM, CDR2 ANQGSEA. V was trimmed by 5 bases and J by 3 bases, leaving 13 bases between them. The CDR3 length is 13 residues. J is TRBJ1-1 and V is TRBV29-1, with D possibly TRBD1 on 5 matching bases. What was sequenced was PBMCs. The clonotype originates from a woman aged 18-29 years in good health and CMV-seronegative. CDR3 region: CSVFARDDTEAFF. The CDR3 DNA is TGCAGCGTTTTCGCCAGGGATGACACTGAAGCTTTCTTT.